This T cell receptor (beta chain) was recovered during a study of CD8+CD57+ T cells in acquired aplastic anemia. Study-wide context: Quantities of DNA derived from sorted CD4+ and CD8+ cells averaged roughly 3.4 ug. The study, taken as a whole, reports: Fewer than 30 CD8+ CDR3 sequences were shared between patients and controls.

The patients chosen for sequencing had shown expansion of CD8+CD57+ cells (detected by flow cytometry). Acquired aplastic anemia of severe grade affected all patients. V was shortened by 1 base and J by 2 bases, with 21 bases between the two germline ends. The CDR3 totals 18 residues. Germline lookup yields CDR1 SGHAT and CDR2 FQDESV (reference sequence). TCR beta VDJ combinations and CDR3 sequences were profiled from genomic DNA. TCRdb passed the reads through MiXCR, listing each CDR3 protein once. The data show about 40,000 distinct CDR3 sequences, approximately 63% seen once. In the case of this clonotype: What it recognizes is unknown.

Sample: sorted CD4+, CD8+, or CD8+CD57+ T cells (not recorded which) from PBMCs. This receptor was taken from a human donor with aplastic anemia. V usage is TRBV11-1 and J usage is TRBJ2-7; TRBD1 might be the D (5 bases). The chain's CDR3 is CASSLGREGVARPYEQYF. The CDR3 DNA follows: TGTGCCAGCAGCTTAGGCAGGGAAGGTGTAGCCAGGCCCTACGAGCAGTACTTC.